The 14 T cell receptor beta chains listed next were all sequenced from one sample in a study of T cell responses to AZD1222 COVID-19 vaccine. Method: immunoSEQ multiplex PCR; TCRdb's copy keeps in-frame clones and lacks some. The profile shows roughly 100,000 clones, about 86% of them singletons. Sequenced here: peripheral blood, sampled on day 0 of AZD1222 vaccination. These receptors were collected from an adult in good health.

This clone was picked up one time. The chain employs TRBV7-3 and TRBJ2-1; 7 nucleotides agree with TRBD1. V was clipped by 4 bases and J by 1 base; unmatched bases: 4. The CDR3 covers 15 residues. CDR1 and CDR2 (germline): SGHTA, FQGTGA. The DNA for the CDR3 is TGTGCCAGCAGCTCAAACAGGGGTTCCTACAATGAGCAGTTCTTC. Translation: CASSSNRGSYNEQFF.

V and J are TRBV7-6 and TRBJ1-1; possibly TRBD1 for D (6 bases). V was pared by 5 bases and J by 0 bases, with 13 bases between. The CDR3 contains 15 residues. Germline values: CDR1 SGHVS, CDR2 FNYEAQ. In DNA, the CDR3 is TGTGCCAGCAGCGATCAGGCAGGGGTGAACACTGAAGCTTTCTTT. This translates into CASSDQAGVNTEAFF.

The chain has TRBV28 and TRBJ1-2; D is ambiguous. Looked up from germline, CDR1 is MDHEN and CDR2 is SYDVKM. The CDR3 runs 15 residues. Trimming shortened V by 3 bases and J by 2 bases, and 13 bases separated the two germline ends. CDR3 region: CASSFPRGKNYGYTF. CDR3 nucleotide sequence: TGTGCCAGCAGTTTCCCTCGGGGTAAGAACTATGGCTACACCTTC.

V and J are TRBV6-5 and TRBJ1-5; D ambiguous. The CDR3 has 14 amino acids. Per germline, CDR1 MNHEY and CDR2 SVGAGI. Trimming took off 5 bases at V and 1 base at J, with 9 bases between the two ends. The CDR3: CASSHDWSNQPQHF. DNA for the CDR3: TGTGCCAGCAGTCACGACTGGAGCAATCAGCCCCAGCATTTT.

Only a few counts were recorded for this clone. The V gene is TRBV25-1, the J gene TRBJ2-7; D may be TRBD1 (6 bases). This CDR3 is built from 16 residues. With 5 bases removed from V and 2 bases from J, the gap between germline ends came to 19 bases. Germline-derived CDR1 and CDR2 are MGHDK and SYGVNS. The CDR3 DNA reads TGTGCCAGCAGTTCTCGACCGGGACAAGGGGCCTACGAGCAGTACTTC. Translated, it gives CASSSRPGQGAYEQYF.

The V gene is TRBV5-1, the J gene TRBJ2-3, with no clear D. V gave up 2 bases and J gave up 6 bases, with 13 bases separating them. CDR1 SGHRS and CDR2 YFSETQ come from the germline V gene. The CDR3 loop spans 14 amino acids. CDR3 nucleotide sequence: TGCGCCAGCAGCTTAGGCCCCACAACCGATACGCAGTATTTT. Translating gives CASSLGPTTDTQYF.

The chain recombines TRBV2 with TRBJ1-6, with a tentative D call TRBD1 (5 bases). CDR1 is SNHLY and CDR2 is FYNNEI in the germline V gene. This CDR3 comprises 14 residues. The V end was cut by 6 bases, the J end by 10 bases, with 16 bases between. The CDR3: CASRLGTAISPLHF. CDR3 DNA sequence: TGTGCCAGCAGGCTAGGGACGGCTATATCACCCCTCCACTTT. Supplemented by reference TRBV2 and TRBJ1-6, the full variable domain reads EPEVTQTPSHQVTQMGQEVILRCVPISNHLYFYWYRQILGQKVEFLVSFYNNEISEKSEIFDDQFSVERPDGSNFTLKIRSTKLEDSAMYFCASRLGTAISPLHFGNGTRLTVT.

V is TRBV27 and J is TRBJ2-2; TRBD1 matches 7 bases. The CDR3 runs 16 residues. The trim removed 5 bases at V and 3 bases at J, leaving 9 bases unmatched. Germline CDR1 and CDR2: MNHEY and SMNVEV (reference sequence). This CDR3 is CASSPYRGGDTGELFF. The CDR3 DNA reads TGTGCCAGCAGTCCCTACAGGGGTGGGGACACCGGGGAGCTGTTTTTT.

The chain carries TRBV5-6 and TRBJ1-1; weak D call: TRBD1 (5 bases). The CDR3 extends over 16 amino acids. V was cut by 2 bases and J by 0 bases, with 14 bases left in between. CDR1 is SGHDT, CDR2 YYEEEE, per germline. CDR3 in amino acids: CASSFRGSGLNTEAFF. The DNA of the CDR3 is TGTGCCAGCAGCTTTCGAGGATCAGGGTTGAACACTGAAGCTTTCTTT.

The chain uses TRBV24-1 and TRBJ1-5, with a tentative D call TRBD1 (6 bases). This CDR3 spans 14 amino acids. V lost 10 bases to trimming and J lost 3 bases, with 15 bases between them. Germline-derived CDR1 and CDR2 are KGHDR and SFDVKD. CDR3 region: CATQEGGFNQPQHF. CDR3 nucleotide sequence: TGTGCCACGCAGGAAGGGGGATTCAATCAGCCCCAGCATTTT.

This clone appeared a single time. The chain uses TRBV7-9 and TRBJ2-4; no clear D gene. V lost 1 base and J lost 0, with 4 bases in between. This CDR3 is built from 14 residues. Germline V gives CDR1 SEHNR, CDR2 FQNEAQ (reference sequence). The CDR3 bases are TGTGCCAGCAGCTTAGGGAGAGCCAAAAACATTCAGTACTTC. Amino acids: CASSLGRAKNIQYF.

CDR3 sequence: CASLRSENTEAFF. The CDR3 DNA is TGCGCCAGCCTGCGTTCGGAGAACACTGAAGCTTTCTTT. The rearrangement uses TRBV5-1 and TRBJ1-1; D remains unclear. This CDR3 contains 13 residues. Trimming removed 7 bases at V and 1 base at J, with 11 bases between. Germline V gene sequence: CDR1 SGHRS, CDR2 YFSETQ. Using reference TRBV5-1 and TRBJ1-1 for the parts outside the CDR3, the full variable domain is KAGVTQTPRYLIKTRGQQVTLSCSPISGHRSVSWYQQTPGQGLQFLFEYFSETQRNKGNFPGRFSGRQFSNSRSEMNVSTLELGDSALYLCASLRSENTEAFFGQGTRLTVV.

This clone was seen only once. This chain links TRBV6-5 with TRBJ1-6, with D possibly TRBD1 on 6 matching bases. The ends were cut back, 2 bases at V and 6 bases at J, with 8 bases in the middle. CDR1 is MNHEY and CDR2 is SVGAGI in the germline V gene. This CDR3 contains 14 residues. The CDR3, as DNA: TGTGCCAGCAGTTACCAGGGGTTTAATTCACCCCTCCACTTT. Translated: CASSYQGFNSPLHF.

The chain has TRBV28 and TRBJ1-2, with 7 nucleotides matching TRBD1. Germline V CDR1 and CDR2: MDHEN, SYDVKM. Trimming removed 4 bases from V and 9 bases from J; junction bases left unmatched: 8. There are 13 residues in the CDR3. This CDR3 is CASSSLTQGSYTF. The CDR3 bases are TGTGCCAGCAGTTCCCTCACACAGGGGAGCTACACCTTC.